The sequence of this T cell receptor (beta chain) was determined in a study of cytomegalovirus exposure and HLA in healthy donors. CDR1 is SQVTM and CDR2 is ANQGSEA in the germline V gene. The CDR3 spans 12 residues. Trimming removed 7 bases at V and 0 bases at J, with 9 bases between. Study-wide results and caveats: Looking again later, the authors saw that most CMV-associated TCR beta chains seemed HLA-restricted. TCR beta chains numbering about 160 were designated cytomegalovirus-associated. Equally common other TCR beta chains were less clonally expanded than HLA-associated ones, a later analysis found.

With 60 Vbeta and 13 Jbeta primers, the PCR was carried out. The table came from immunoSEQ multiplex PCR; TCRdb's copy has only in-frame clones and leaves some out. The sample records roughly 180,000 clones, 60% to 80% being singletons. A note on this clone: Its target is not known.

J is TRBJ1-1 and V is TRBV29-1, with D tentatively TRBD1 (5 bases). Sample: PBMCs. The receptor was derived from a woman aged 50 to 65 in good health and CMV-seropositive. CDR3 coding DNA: TGCAGCGCCTGGACACTGAACACTGAAGCTTTCTTT. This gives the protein CSAWTLNTEAFF.